This T cell receptor beta chain was identified during a study of T cell clonotyping in hematopoietic cell transplantation. Findings of the study overall: After transplant, recipient diversity fell while pathologically expanded clonotypes grew through day 180. Graft donor and pretransplant recipient Inverse Simpson Index values predicted broader posttransplant TCR diversity. CD4 and CD8 repertoire contributions could not be separated without sorting.

Produced via immunoSEQ multiplex PCR; TCRdb's table is partial and in-frame only. The sample holds 15,000 to 25,000 clones; approximately 79% are singletons and the top ten take approximately 14%. A single count supports this clone. What it recognizes is unknown. Germline V lookup: CDR1 SNHLY, CDR2 FYNNEI. The CDR3 is 15 amino acids. V lost 8 bases to trimming and J lost 5 bases; unmatched junction nucleotides: 13. This sequence originates from a man between 60 and 75 years old in good health. Some clones in this sample may be carry-over from other donors' samples. The source material was peripheral blood mononuclear cells. The chain couples TRBV2 to TRBJ2-5; 8 positions match TRBD2. The CDR3 loop is CASWKGGGSVETQYF. CDR3 DNA sequence: TGTGCCAGCTGGAAAGGCGGGGGGAGCGTGGAGACCCAGTACTTC.